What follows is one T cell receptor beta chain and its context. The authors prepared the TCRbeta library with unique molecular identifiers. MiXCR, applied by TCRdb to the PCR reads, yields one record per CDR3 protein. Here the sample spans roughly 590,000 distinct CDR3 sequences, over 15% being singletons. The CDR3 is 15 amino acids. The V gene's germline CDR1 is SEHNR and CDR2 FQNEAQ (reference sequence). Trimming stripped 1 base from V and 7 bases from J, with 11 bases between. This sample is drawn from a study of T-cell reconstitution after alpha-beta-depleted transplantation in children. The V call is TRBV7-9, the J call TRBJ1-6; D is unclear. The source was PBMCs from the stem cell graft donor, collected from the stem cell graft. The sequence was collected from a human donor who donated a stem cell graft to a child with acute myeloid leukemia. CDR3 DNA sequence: TGTGCCAGCAGCTTAGACCGGGCGGGGAATTCACCCCTCCACTTT. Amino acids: CASSLDRAGNSPLHF.